These 5 T cell receptor beta chains were all obtained from the same sample, sequenced in a study of a mutant IDH1 vaccine in newly diagnosed glioma. Antigens of these TCRs are unknown. The time point here: week 11, during vaccination. Vaccination used 300 ug of mutant IDH1 20-mer peptide per dose, with topical imiquimod. Sequenced by immunoSEQ multiplex PCR; TCRdb stores in-frame clones only, minus some. The table lists some 54,000 clones, around nine tenths of them singletons, with roughly 2.3% in the top ten. The sample consisted of PBMCs, taken from a glioma patient whose treatment included an IDH1 peptide vaccine. These receptors all come from a man over 45 with glioma.

This clone was seen more than once but under ten times. CDR3 sequence: CASSQVVGGGAGETQYF. CDR3 DNA: TGCGCCAGCAGCCAAGTCGTAGGCGGGGGGGCCGGGGAGACCCAGTACTTC. This chain connects TRBV4-3 to TRBJ2-5, with 9 bases that match TRBD2. Germline V gives CDR1 LGHNA, CDR2 YSLEER. CDR3 length equals 17 residues. V lost 1 base, J lost 5 bases, and 11 bases stayed unmatched.

The rearrangement joins TRBV10-3 to TRBJ1-2, with D maybe TRBD1 (5 bases). Trimming left V 4 bases short and J 6 bases short, with 12 bases between. From germline, CDR1 is ENHRY and CDR2 SYGVKD. The CDR3 runs to 13 residues. The CDR3 DNA is TGTGCCATCAGTGTGGGGGGAAAGGATGGCTACACCTTC. Residues: CAISVGGKDGYTF.

The chain has TRBV4-1 and TRBJ1-1; 7 nucleotides match TRBD1. Per germline, CDR1 MGHRA and CDR2 YSYEKL. V trimming: 1 base; J trimming: 5 bases; junction bases outside the gene matches: 7. The CDR3 is 15 residues long. CDR3 loop: CASSQVDRDRTEAFF. The CDR3 DNA reads as TGCGCCAGCAGCCAAGTTGACAGGGATCGAACTGAAGCTTTCTTT.

This clone has a single count. This sequence joins TRBV9 and TRBJ2-5, with D possibly being TRBD1 (6 bases). The CDR3 consists of 13 residues. The V end lost 4 bases, the J end lost 2 bases, and 9 bases lay between the germline ends. From germline, CDR1 is SGDLS and CDR2 YYNGEE. CDR3 sequence reads: CASSPTGQETQYF. The CDR3 DNA sequence: TGTGCCAGCAGCCCTACAGGGCAAGAGACCCAGTACTTC.

This rearrangement joins TRBV10-3 to TRBJ1-2; D is uncertain. There are 13 residues in the CDR3. V was trimmed by 0 bases and J by 8 bases, leaving 10 bases between them. From germline, CDR1 is ENHRY and CDR2 SYGVKD. The CDR3 DNA follows: TGTGCCATCAGTGAGTCAGGACCAGGAGGCTACACCTTC. Translating it yields CAISESGPGGYTF.